The sequence of this T cell receptor beta chain was determined in a study of neurological immune-mediated disorders (dated by TCRdb to between 2018 and 2021). For the study in its entirety: Of the 35 or so multiple sclerosis patients, some 30 had relapsing-remitting MS and 3 had secondary progressive MS. The cohort included approximately 70 subjects: about 15 with HAM/TSP, some 34 with multiple sclerosis, and approximately 20 healthy controls. Peripheral blood TCR-beta repertoires from HTLV-I-associated myelopathy (HAM/TSP) patients, multiple sclerosis patients and healthy controls were compared by UMI-based sequencing. The roughly 110 TCR-beta libraries covered PBMC samples along with longitudinal samples, technical triplicates, and paired sorted CD4+ and CD8+ T-cell subsets. Study-wide conclusions, independent of this receptor: The highest TCR clonal expansion was observed in HAM/TSP patients, whereas the lowest was observed in MS patients, even when compared with healthy controls. No identical CDR3 amino acid sequences were shared among expanded clones across subjects, suggesting private TCR-beta repertoires in all groups. The MS cluster was not associated with any clinical or MRI features, and the authors stated that larger cohorts are needed. In phylogenetic analysis, the repertoires of 18 of 34 MS patients grouped into a cluster of related CDR3 sequences, which suggests a possible signature at the repertoire level.

This clonotype was observed many times. Its target antigen remains unknown. Base qualities are not provided; no much larger clone lies one nucleotide away. From the germline V gene (reference sequence), CDR1 is SEHNR and CDR2 is FQNEAQ. The CDR3 measures 13 amino acids from cysteine to phenylalanine. This entry keeps only the CDR3 DNA: 39 bases, framed from base 1. The V and J ends are trimmed by 1 base and 5 bases, leaving 8 bases between them. To synthesize cDNA, template-switch 5'RACE was performed with a primer carrying a 10-nucleotide random unique molecular identifier so that each TCR transcript was tagged. Every sequencing run yielded over 160 million TCR-beta sequences covering 15-18 subjects. Total RNA was extracted with the RNeasy kit. Using the KAPA Real-time Library Amplification kit, TCR-beta VDJ regions were amplified with primers for the TCR constant region and the 5'RACE anchor. Sample indexes and Illumina adaptors were added in a first PCR, and a second PCR then increased library yield. After Ampure bead purification, the roughly 650 bp TCR product was size-selected on a 2% E-gel SizeSelection system. Before pooling, library quality was checked on a Bioanalyzer, concentration was measured with Qubit, and libraries were quantified with the Kapa Library Quantification kit. An Illumina HiSeq 2500 sequenced the libraries paired-end 2 x 150 bp. To increase sequence diversity, roughly 24-31% phiX was spiked into each library pool. In the source study's methods: Quality-filtered reads were processed with the UMI-based MiGEC pipeline, which removed over 75% of raw TCR sequences during error correction. IMGT germline references were used for alignment of VDJ genes, and clonotypes were defined by a unique CDR3 amino acid sequence together with V-J genes. VDJtools evaluated clonal expansion, Shannon diversity and CDR3 relatedness (CalcPairwiseDistances, ClusterSamples); CLCbio workbench built phylogenetic trees. A clone was classed as expanded if it had 8 or more unique UMIs, a cutoff based on coefficient-of-variation modelling across technical triplicates. The public reads were run again by TCRdb, first through fastp at Q25 and then through MiXCR, and only productive beta chains were kept. All rows with the same CDR3 protein become a single entry with the most common DNA and genes. These V and J calls derive from TCRdb rather than the authors' analysis. Here the sample has 70,000 or so distinct CDR3 sequences; 2.5% to 4% occur a single time. The top ten clonotypes cover under 6.5% of the sample.

For unsorted PBMC libraries, 2 million PBMCs were used after storage in RNAlater at -80 degrees C until RNA extraction. The multiple sclerosis patients were enrolled in a US clinical protocol that evaluated disease progression with magnetic resonance imaging. Peripheral blood underwent Ficoll-Hypaque density gradient centrifugation to isolate PBMCs, which were then cryopreserved in liquid nitrogen. Material for sequencing was PBMCs. Recombination connected TRBV7-9 to TRBJ1-1; a weak D assignment points to TRBD1 (5 bases agree). The sequence came from a woman aged 45-65 years with multiple sclerosis. The CDR3 protein sequence reads: CASSLEGQTEAFF. The sequenced DNA is TGTGCCAGCAGCTTAGAGGGGCAGACTGAAGCTTTCTTT.